This entry is about one TCR beta chain. The specificity of this receptor is unknown. One base away there is no much larger clone; base qualities are not given. The study was a case-control design nested within a healthcare worker cohort in London, UK, with weekly nasopharyngeal swab PCR tests and blood sampling. Healthcare workers were recruited during the week of the UK lockdown, between 23 and 31 March 2020, and followed weekly for up to 16 weeks. The data stem from a study of early T cells in non-severe SARS-CoV-2 infection (dated by TCRdb to 2020 to 2023). About the study as a whole: TCR sequencing used bulk RNA from unsorted whole blood, so alpha and beta chains could not be paired. Study-level results and caveats: VDJdb matching was skewed toward anti-spike CD8 responses and likely underestimated virus-specific expansions by missing private and CD4 specificities.

Library generation was performed with 5' RACE. Data came from a NextSeq 500. To correct for sequencing error and PCR bias, the TCR library protocol tagged individual cDNA molecules with unique molecular identifiers. TCR alpha and beta chains were both sequenced, and the abundances of alpha and beta sequences in each sample were closely correlated with each other. On the study's bioinformatics: Decombinator V4 was used to perform V gene, J gene and CDR3 annotation of TCR sequences. Expanded TCRs were defined as changing significantly between any two time points under a Poisson model with p below 0.0001. TCR abundances were normalised to the total number of TCRs sequenced per sample and expressed as counts per million. TRAV1-2 paired with TRAJ12, TRAJ20 or TRAJ33 defined MAIT TCRs, while TRAV10 paired with TRAJ18 defined iNKT TCRs. VDJdb, accessed 1 November 2021, was searched for CMV, EBV and SARS-CoV-2 annotated TCRs, with TCRs annotated for multiple antigens excluded. In TCRdb, the public reads were trimmed at Q25 with fastp and aligned with MiXCR, with productive beta chains retained. Rows are unified per CDR3 protein, each entry keeping the most common DNA and genes. In this record, the V and J calls reflect TCRdb's handling and not the investigators' own analysis. This sample is represented by roughly 83,000 distinct CDR3 sequences; about 12% of them were singletons. The ten largest clones add up to about 4.4% of the sample.

Per the germline V gene (reference sequence), LGHDT is the CDR1 and YNNKEL is the CDR2. Taken from cysteine to phenylalanine, the CDR3 has 16 residues. Of the read, only the CDR3 DNA is kept; its 48 bases are in frame from base 1. Trimming costs V 3 bases and J 7 bases, and their ends lie 16 bases apart. The sequenced sample was whole blood, obtained at baseline. The receptor was isolated from an adult who was a healthcare worker with PCR-confirmed SARS-CoV-2 infection or an uninfected control (not recorded which). The chain employs TRBV3-1 and TRBJ1-6, with TRBD1 tentatively as D gene (5 bases match). The DNA sequence follows: TGTGCCAGCAGCCAGGGGGTTGGGGGATCAAATTCACCCCTCCACTTT. It translates as CASSQGVGGSNSPLHF. The full variable domain, with segments outside the CDR3 supplied by the reference TRBV3-1 and TRBJ1-6 proteins, appears as DTAVSQTPKYLVTQMGNDKSIKCEQNLGHDTMYWYKQDSKKFLKIMFSYNNKELIINETVPNRFSPKSPDKAHLNLHINSLELGDSAVYFCASSQGVGGSNSPLHFGNGTRLTVT.